Each of the 16 T cell receptor beta chains below was sequenced from the same sample in a study of T cells after yellow fever vaccination. TCRdb used MiXCR to reprocess the 5' RACE reads, holding one entry per CDR3 protein. The data hold approximately 350,000 distinct CDR3 sequences, with 11% observed a single time. The sample in question was PBMCs, obtained on the day of the first yellow fever vaccination. All receptors come from a man aged 18-30 years who received the YFV17D yellow fever vaccine.

The CDR3, as DNA: TGTGCCAGCAGCCGCACGGGGGGGTCCTACAATGAGCAGTTCTTC. Encoded protein: CASSRTGGSYNEQFF. This chain connects TRBV7-6 to TRBJ2-1; 8 bases fit TRBD2. This CDR3 has 15 residues. Losses at the gene ends were 5 bases for V and 1 base for J; bases not matched to a gene: 4. The germline CDR1 and CDR2 sequences are SGHVS and FNYEAQ. Full variable domain (remainder filled in from reference TRBV7-6 and TRBJ2-1): GAGVSQSPRYKVTKRGQDVALRCDPISGHVSLYWYRQALGQGPEFLTYFNYEAQQDKSGLPNDRFSAERPEGSISTLTIQRTEQRDSAMYRCASSRTGGSYNEQFFGPGTRLTVL.

The V and J genes are TRBV4-1 and TRBJ2-1; 11 bases align to TRBD1. There are 16 residues in the CDR3. V lost 3 bases and J lost 8; bases outside the gene matches: 9. Germline V lookup: CDR1 MGHRA, CDR2 YSYEKL. The CDR3 loop reads CASSQLRDRGYDEQFF. In nucleotides, the CDR3 is TGCGCCAGCAGCCAGCTCCGGGACAGGGGGTACGATGAGCAGTTCTTC.

The chain joins TRBV9 to TRBJ2-3, with 7 positions matching TRBD2. CDR3 length: 14 residues. The J segment lost 4 bases and the V segment lost 4 bases, leaving 6 bases of the junction unmatched. Germline V gives CDR1 SGDLS, CDR2 YYNGEE. The CDR3, as DNA: TGTGCCAGCAGCTGGGGGAGGGCTGCAGATACGCAGTATTTT. Its translation is CASSWGRAADTQYF.

This chain uses TRBV5-1 with TRBJ1-3; D remains unclear. The V end lost 0 bases, the J end lost 1 base, and 11 bases lay between the germline ends. Germline values: CDR1 SGHRS, CDR2 YFSETQ. The CDR3 is 16 residues long. CDR3 nucleotide sequence: TGCGCCAGCAGCTTGGGACCGGTAGGGTCTGGAAACACCATATATTTT. Translating gives CASSLGPVGSGNTIYF.

This sequence joins TRBV20-1 and TRBJ2-1; 9 bases map to TRBD1. The CDR3 extends over 12 amino acids. With V trimmed by 5 bases and J by 10 bases, 6 bases remained unmatched. Germline V gene data show CDR1 as DFQATT and CDR2 as SNEGSKA (reference sequence). The CDR3 region has the DNA TGCAGTGCTCGACAGGGGGGTCGGGAGCAGTTCTTC. Protein: CSARQGGREQFF.

The chain has TRBV20-1 and TRBJ2-7; 11 positions match TRBD2. The length of the CDR3 is 16 residues. V trimming: 2 bases; J trimming: 0 bases; junction bases outside the gene matches: 6. Germline lookup yields CDR1 DFQATT and CDR2 SNEGSKA (reference sequence). CDR3 nucleotides: TGCAGTGCTAGACCTAGACTAGCGGGGAGCTCCTACGAGCAGTACGTC. This gives the protein CSARPRLAGSSYEQYV.

This clonotype was observed a handful of times. V and J are TRBV5-1 and TRBJ2-7, with D perhaps TRBD2 (5 bases). The V gene lost 3 bases and the J gene lost 4 bases, with 20 bases spanning the gap. Germline V CDR1 and CDR2: SGHRS, YFSETQ. The CDR3 is made up of 16 amino acids. CDR3 loop: CASSYEPYPGGYEQYF. DNA of the CDR3: TGCGCCAGCAGCTACGAACCCTACCCGGGCGGGTACGAGCAGTACTTC.

The chain uses TRBV7-2 and TRBJ2-7; TRBD1 or TRBD2 may be the D gene (6 bases each). Trimming pared 5 bases from V and 1 base from J, leaving 15 bases between. The germline gives CDR1 SGHTA, CDR2 FQGNSA. CDR3 size: 15 residues. The CDR3 DNA follows: TGTGCCAGCAGCCTCAGGGGTGGAGGGTCCTACGAGCAGTACGTC. This sequence encodes CASSLRGGGSYEQYV.

This sequence joins TRBV19 and TRBJ2-6; 8 bases agree with TRBD1. The CDR3 consists of 16 residues. Germline CDR1 is LNHDA and CDR2 is SQIVND (reference sequence). V was pared by 7 bases and J by 1 base, with 6 bases of the junction left unmatched. CDR3 protein: CASKARGQSGANVLTF. Written as DNA, the CDR3 is TGTGCCAGTAAGGCCAGGGGGCAGTCTGGGGCCAACGTCCTGACTTTC. Drawing the rest from reference TRBV19 and TRBJ2-6, the complete variable domain is DGGITQSPKYLFRKEGQNVTLSCEQNLNHDAMYWYRQDPGQGLRLIYYSQIVNDFQKGDIAEGYSVSREKKESFPLTVTSAQKNPTAFYLCASKARGQSGANVLTFGAGSRLTVL.

The chain recombines TRBV5-1 with TRBJ2-2; D unresolved. The length of the CDR3 is 15 residues. The germline V gene has CDR1 SGHRS and CDR2 YFSETQ. Trimming cost V 0 bases and J 5 bases, with 11 bases left between them. CDR3: CASSLDPVGTGELFF. The CDR3 DNA sequence: TGCGCCAGCAGCTTGGATCCTGTCGGAACCGGGGAGCTGTTTTTT. Variable domain in full (rest from reference TRBV5-1 and TRBJ2-2): KAGVTQTPRYLIKTRGQQVTLSCSPISGHRSVSWYQQTPGQGLQFLFEYFSETQRNKGNFPGRFSGRQFSNSRSEMNVSTLELGDSALYLCASSLDPVGTGELFFGEGSRLTVL.

This clonotype was detected only a few times. The genes are TRBV20-1 and TRBJ1-1; weak D call: TRBD1 (5 bases). The V gene's germline CDR1 is DFQATT and CDR2 SNEGSKA (reference sequence). The germline V and J ends were trimmed by 3 bases and 3 bases, with 11 bases remaining between them. The length of the CDR3 is 13 residues. In DNA, the CDR3 is TGCAGTGCTAGGCCGGGACGGGACACTGAAGCTTTCTTT. Amino acids: CSARPGRDTEAFF.

The V and J genes are TRBV7-9 and TRBJ2-7; 8 nucleotides match TRBD2. This CDR3 spans 16 amino acids. The J segment lost 3 bases and the V segment lost 5 bases, leaving 12 bases of the junction unmatched. CDR1 is SEHNR and CDR2 is FQNEAQ in the germline V gene (reference sequence). CDR3 sequence reads: CASSPHRTSLIYEQYF. DNA for the CDR3: TGTGCCAGCAGCCCTCACCGGACTAGCTTGATCTACGAGCAGTACTTC.

This clonotype turned up a few times. The chain uses TRBV5-1 and TRBJ2-2; maybe TRBD2 (5 bases). Trimming cost V 1 base and J 6 bases, with 10 bases left between them. CDR3 length: 14 residues. CDR1 SGHRS and CDR2 YFSETQ come from the germline V gene. CDR3 in amino acids: CASSLSGSPGELFF. CDR3 sequence (DNA): TGCGCCAGCAGCTTGAGCGGAAGTCCCGGGGAGCTGTTTTTT.

This clonotype has more than one count but fewer than ten. This chain uses TRBV7-2 with TRBJ2-7; D is perhaps TRBD2 (6 bases). Germline lookup yields CDR1 SGHTA and CDR2 FQGNSA. Between the trimmed V and J ends, which lost 0 bases and 6 bases, there was a span of 15 bases. This CDR3 comprises 15 residues. The CDR3 reads CASSLAGGVTREQYF. CDR3 nucleotide sequence: TGTGCCAGCAGCTTAGCGGGGGGAGTCACGCGCGAGCAGTACTTC.

This chain joins TRBV20-1 and TRBJ2-2, with D uncertain. The V gene's germline CDR1 is DFQATT and CDR2 SNEGSKA (reference sequence). The CDR3 consists of 14 residues. Trimming stripped 1 base from V and 1 base from J, with 7 bases between. As DNA, the CDR3 is TGCAGTGCTAGAGGACCCGTGAACACCGGGGAGCTGTTTTTT. This codes for CSARGPVNTGELFF.

This clonotype has only a few counts. The chain joins TRBV4-1 to TRBJ1-5; the match to TRBD1 covers 9 bases. V lost 1 base to trimming and J lost 5 bases; unmatched junction nucleotides: 3. In germline, CDR1 is MGHRA, CDR2 YSYEKL. The CDR3 contains 15 residues. This CDR3 reads CASSQGTGVYQPQHF. For the CDR3, the DNA is TGCGCCAGCAGCCAAGGGACAGGGGTTTATCAGCCCCAGCATTTT.